A selection of T cell receptor beta chains follows, all from one sample in a study of blood T cell repertoires in COVID-19. The assay was immunoSEQ multiplex PCR, and TCRdb's table has in-frame clones only and misses some. Of roughly 190,000 clones in the sample, about 86% were seen once. The sample comprised peripheral blood. The receptors stem from a woman aged 80 or over in a cohort sampled during active or convalescent COVID-19. Each CDR3 is given with its conserved first and last residue. The D gene is left open where the match is weak. Only some rows state a clone size, as once, few, many or a class for expanded clones.

D gene | clone size | J gene | V gene | CDR3 protein | CDR3 DNA
. | . | TRBJ2-2 | TRBV5-5 | CASSLGSTGSGELFF | TGTGCCAGCAGCTTGGGCTCAACAGGGTCCGGGGAGCTGTTTTTT
TRBD2 | . | TRBJ2-2 | TRBV29-1 | CSVLGRAGELFF | TGCAGCGTCCTCGGGAGGGCCGGGGAGCTGTTTTTT
TRBD1 | . | TRBJ2-7 | TRBV6-5 | CASSQPGQGAEQYF | TGTGCCAGCAGTCAACCGGGACAGGGTGCCGAGCAGTACTTC
TRBD1 | . | TRBJ2-5 | TRBV6-2/TRBV6-3 | CASSYGQGWLETQYF | TGTGCCAGCAGTTACGGACAGGGTTGGCTAGAGACCCAGTACTTC
TRBD2 | . | TRBJ2-6 | TRBV19 | CASSVTSSRAGANVLTF | TGTGCCAGTAGTGTGACTAGCTCCCGTGCTGGGGCCAACGTCCTGACTTTC
TRBD1 | . | TRBJ1-1 | TRBV6-5 | CASMNRGINTEAFF | TGTGCCAGCATGAACAGGGGGATAAACACTGAAGCTTTCTTT
TRBD1 | . | TRBJ2-5 | TRBV6-5 | CASSPTTGGPETQYF | TGTGCCAGCAGCCCGACGACAGGGGGTCCGGAGACCCAGTACTTC
. | . | TRBJ1-1 | TRBV18 | CASSPLGVNTEAFF | TGTGCCAGCTCACCTCTTGGAGTGAACACTGAAGCTTTCTTT
TRBD2 | . | TRBJ2-7 | TRBV30 | CAWTGTSRYEQYF | TGTGCCTGGACCGGGACTAGCAGATACGAGCAGTACTTC
TRBD2 | . | TRBJ2-3 | TRBV19 | CTSKEGGGAADTQYF | TGTACCAGTAAAGAAGGCGGGGGGGCAGCAGATACGCAGTATTTT
TRBD2 | . | TRBJ2-5 | TRBV6-5 | CASRAEREWLETQYF | TGTGCCAGCAGAGCTGAGCGGGAGTGGTTAGAGACCCAGTACTTC
. | few | TRBJ1-6 | TRBV6-5 | CASSYLQGNSPLHF | TGTGCCAGCAGTTACCTCCAGGGGAATTCACCCCTCCACTTT
. | . | TRBJ2-7 | TRBV21-1 | CASSKAGFQGSYEQYF | TGTGCCAGCAGCAAAGCTGGCTTTCAGGGGTCCTACGAGCAGTACTTC
TRBD2 | . | TRBJ2-3 | TRBV20-1 | CSASSGRRADTQYF | TGCAGTGCTAGTAGCGGGAGACGTGCAGATACGCAGTATTTT
TRBD2 | . | TRBJ2-7 | TRBV9 | CASKAGVPYEQYF | TGTGCCAGTAAGGCGGGGGTCCCCTACGAGCAGTACTTC
. | few | TRBJ2-7 | TRBV5-5 | CASSLSGTSSYEQYF | TGTGCCAGCAGCTTATCCGGGACAAGCTCCTACGAGCAGTACTTC
. | . | TRBJ1-4 | TRBV19 | CASSIGHANEKLFF | TGTGCCAGTAGTATAGGGCACGCTAATGAAAAACTGTTTTTT